These 16 T cell receptor beta chains originate from one sample sequenced in a study of cytomegalovirus exposure and HLA in healthy donors. PCR was performed using 60 Vbeta and 13 Jbeta primers. The method was immunoSEQ multiplex PCR; TCRdb's version includes in-frame clones alone and lacks a portion of them. Here the sample table reports approximately 110,000 clones. The material sequenced was PBMCs. Receptors originate from a man aged 35-49 years in good health and CMV-seronegative.

The chain recombines TRBV6-5 with TRBJ2-5, with 9 bases that match TRBD1. The J call is in doubt because the DNA end fits TRBJ2-7 better. This CDR3 contains 15 residues. Germline V gene lookup returns CDR1 MNHEY and CDR2 SVGAGI. The CDR3 region has the DNA TGTGCCAGCAGACACGGACAGGGGCAATTCTACGAGCAGTACTTC. This translates into CASRHGQGQFYEQYF.

The gene calls are TRBV6-6 and TRBJ2-3; 9 bases map to TRBD2. CDR3 size: 14 residues. The germline CDR1 and CDR2 sequences are MNHNY and SVGAGI (reference sequence). V was pared by 6 bases and J by 2 bases, with 3 bases of the junction left unmatched. The CDR3 region is CASSLAGNTDTQYF. In nucleotides, the CDR3 is TGTGCCAGCAGCCTAGCGGGAAACACAGATACGCAGTATTTT.

V is TRBV2 and J is TRBJ2-7, with D perhaps matching TRBD2 (7 bases). The CDR3 is 15 amino acids. With 7 bases removed from V and 6 bases from J, the gap between germline ends came to 22 bases. Per the germline V gene, CDR1 is SNHLY and CDR2 is FYNNEI. This CDR3 is CASNPRGRAPSEQYF. In nucleotides, the CDR3 is TGTGCCAGCAACCCTAGGGGGAGGGCCCCTAGCGAGCAGTACTTC. Using reference TRBV2 and TRBJ2-7 for the parts outside the CDR3, the full variable domain is EPEVTQTPSHQVTQMGQEVILRCVPISNHLYFYWYRQILGQKVEFLVSFYNNEISEKSEIFDDQFSVERPDGSNFTLKIRSTKLEDSAMYFCASNPRGRAPSEQYFGPGTRLTVT.

As regards this clone: Other DNA sequences of this sample code for an identical CDR3. The chain links TRBV6-5 to TRBJ2-7; 7 bases align to TRBD1. Germline assignment: CDR1 MNHEY and CDR2 SVGAGI. This CDR3 comprises 14 residues. V was pared by 0 bases and J by 3 bases, with 2 bases of the junction left unmatched. The CDR3 reads CASSYSGQLYEQYF. The CDR3 coding sequence is TGTGCCAGCAGTTACTCGGGACAGCTCTACGAGCAGTACTTC.

This chain uses TRBV28 with TRBJ1-5; tentatively, D is TRBD1 (6 bases). V gave up 6 bases and J gave up 7 bases, with 16 bases separating them. The CDR3 is 14 amino acids. Germline lookup yields CDR1 MDHEN and CDR2 SYDVKM. This CDR3 reads CASSLTGGGQPQHF. CDR3 DNA sequence: TGTGCCAGCAGCCTAACCGGGGGGGGCCAGCCCCAGCATTTT.

This chain joins TRBV2 and TRBJ1-4, with 7 bases that match TRBD1. With 3 bases clipped from V and 0 bases from J, the junction kept 7 bases outside the gene matches. CDR1 is SNHLY and CDR2 is FYNNEI in the germline V gene. The CDR3 covers 17 residues. The CDR3 DNA sequence: TGTGCCAGCAGTGAGTCCAGGGGGACGACAACTAATGAAAAACTGTTTTTT. It encodes CASSESRGTTTNEKLFF.

The chain recombines TRBV11-2 with TRBJ2-7; D remains unclear. From germline, CDR1 is SGHAT and CDR2 FQNNGV. V was clipped by 0 bases and J by 0 bases, with 9 bases between them. The CDR3 consists of 15 residues. Here the CDR3 DNA reads TGTGCCAGCAGCTTAGAGGCGCTAGGCTCCTACGAGCAGTACTTC. Its protein is CASSLEALGSYEQYF.

The chain is built from TRBV7-6 and TRBJ2-1; D possibly corresponds to TRBD2 (5 bases). Germline V gene data show CDR1 as SGHVS and CDR2 as FNYEAQ. The germline V and J ends were trimmed by 5 bases and 7 bases, with 24 bases remaining between them. The CDR3 is 17 residues long. The CDR3 bases are TGTGCCAGCAGCAGCAAGCCAGGAGGTCTAAAGGAAAATGAGCAGTTCTTC. It specifies CASSSKPGGLKENEQFF.

The rearrangement joins TRBV5-1 to TRBJ2-1; maybe TRBD2 (6 bases). Germline V gene lookup returns CDR1 SGHRS and CDR2 YFSETQ. The CDR3 loop spans 18 amino acids. V lost 0 bases and J lost 7, with 23 bases in between. CDR3 residues: CASSLGQALAGSGNEQFF. In nucleotides, the CDR3 is TGCGCCAGCAGCTTGGGGCAGGCACTGGCGGGGTCGGGAAATGAGCAGTTCTTC.

CDR3: CASSRKRTGEKNYGYTF. CDR3 coding DNA: TGTGCCAGCAGCCGGAAGAGAACAGGGGAGAAGAACTATGGCTACACCTTC. V gene TRBV14 combines with J gene TRBJ1-2; 7 nucleotides agree with TRBD1. Germline values: CDR1 SGHDN, CDR2 FVKESK. The ends lost 4 bases at V and 2 bases at J; junction bases unmatched: 13. The CDR3 covers 17 residues.

The CDR3 nucleotides read TGTGCCAGCAGTTTAGCACGGAGGGGCAACAATCAGCCCCAGCATTTT. Its translation is CASSLARRGNNQPQHF. The rearrangement links TRBV28 to TRBJ1-5, with D possibly matching TRBD1 (5 bases). Germline assignment: CDR1 MDHEN and CDR2 SYDVKM. V shed 2 bases and J shed 3 bases, with 14 bases lying between them. This CDR3 has 16 amino acids.

The chain has TRBV28 and TRBJ1-3; D possibly corresponds to TRBD1 (5 bases). Germline CDR1 is MDHEN and CDR2 is SYDVKM. The CDR3 is 15 amino acids. The V end lost 5 bases, the J end lost 0 bases, and 11 bases lay between the germline ends. CDR3 sequence: CASSGVQGSGNTIYF. In DNA form, the CDR3 reads TGTGCCAGCAGTGGGGTGCAGGGCTCTGGAAACACCATATATTTT. Full variable domain (remainder filled in from reference TRBV28 and TRBJ1-3): DVKVTQSSRYLVKRTGEKVFLECVQDMDHENMFWYRQDPGLGLRLIYFSYDVKMKEKGDIPEGYSVSREKKERFSLILESASTNQTSMYLCASSGVQGSGNTIYFGEGSWLTVV.

The chain is built from TRBV27 and TRBJ1-3; unclear D gene. The germline V gene encodes CDR1 MNHEY and CDR2 SMNVEV (reference sequence). V was trimmed by 2 bases and J by 7 bases, leaving 3 bases between them. This CDR3 is built from 11 residues. The CDR3 loop reads CASSLGNTIYF. CDR3 in DNA: TGTGCCAGCAGTTTAGGCAACACCATATATTTT.

The chain couples TRBV9 to TRBJ2-5; 16 bases map to TRBD2. The CDR3 is 17 residues long. V lost 2 bases and J lost 4; bases outside the gene matches: 5. CDR1 and CDR2 from the germline V gene are SGDLS and YYNGEE. The CDR3 protein is CASSVGLAGGLSETQYF. CDR3 DNA sequence: TGTGCCAGCAGCGTGGGACTAGCGGGAGGGCTATCAGAGACCCAGTACTTC.

The V gene is TRBV6-6, the J gene TRBJ1-2, with TRBD1 identical over 8 bases. V trimming: 6 bases; J trimming: 8 bases; junction bases outside the gene matches: 11. Germline lookup yields CDR1 MNHNY and CDR2 SVGAGI (reference sequence). The CDR3 extends over 14 amino acids. CDR3 coding DNA: TGTGCCAGCAGCCTCCGGGACAGGCTCGGGGGCTACACCTTC. Translation: CASSLRDRLGGYTF.

The V gene is TRBV7-9, the J gene TRBJ2-1; 8 nucleotides agree with TRBD2. V dropped 0 bases and J dropped 9; count of bases not matched to a gene: 10. This CDR3 contains 16 residues. Germline V CDR1 and CDR2: SEHNR, FQNEAQ (reference sequence). As DNA, the CDR3 is TGTGCCAGCAGCTTAGCAGGGGGGAGCGGGAGTGGTGAGCAGTTCTTC. This translates into CASSLAGGSGSGEQFF.